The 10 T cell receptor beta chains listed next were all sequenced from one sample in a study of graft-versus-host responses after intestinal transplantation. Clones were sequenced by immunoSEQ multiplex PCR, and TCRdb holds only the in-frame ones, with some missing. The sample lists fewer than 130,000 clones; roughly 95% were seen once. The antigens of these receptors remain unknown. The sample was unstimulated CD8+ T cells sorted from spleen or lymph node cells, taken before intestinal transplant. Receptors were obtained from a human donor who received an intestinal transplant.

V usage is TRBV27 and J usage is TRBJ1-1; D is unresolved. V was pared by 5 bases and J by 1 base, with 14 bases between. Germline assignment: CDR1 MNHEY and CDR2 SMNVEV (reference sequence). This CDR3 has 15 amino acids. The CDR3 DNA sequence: TGTGCCAGCAGTCCCCTCGGAGGTCAGAACACTGAAGCTTTCTTT. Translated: CASSPLGGQNTEAFF.

CDR3 protein: CASSEALGVNTEAFF. The CDR3 nucleotides read TGTGCCAGCAGCGAGGCTCTAGGAGTGAACACTGAAGCTTTCTTT. This rearrangement joins TRBV7-6 to TRBJ1-1; D unclear. V shed 5 bases and J shed 0 bases, with 13 bases lying between them. This CDR3 comprises 15 residues. The germline V gene has CDR1 SGHVS and CDR2 FNYEAQ.

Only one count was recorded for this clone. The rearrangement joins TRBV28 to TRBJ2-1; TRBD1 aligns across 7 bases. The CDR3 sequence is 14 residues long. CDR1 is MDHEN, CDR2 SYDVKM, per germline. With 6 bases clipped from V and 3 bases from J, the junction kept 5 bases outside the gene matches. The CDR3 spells CASSPGQYYNEQFF. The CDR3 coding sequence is TGTGCCAGCAGCCCGGGACAGTACTACAATGAGCAGTTCTTC.

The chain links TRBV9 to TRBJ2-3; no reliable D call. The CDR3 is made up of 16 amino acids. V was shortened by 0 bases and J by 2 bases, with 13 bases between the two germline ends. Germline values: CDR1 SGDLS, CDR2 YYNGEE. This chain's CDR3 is CASSVGSAPSTDTQYF. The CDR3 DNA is TGTGCCAGCAGCGTAGGTTCAGCCCCCTCCACAGATACGCAGTATTTT.

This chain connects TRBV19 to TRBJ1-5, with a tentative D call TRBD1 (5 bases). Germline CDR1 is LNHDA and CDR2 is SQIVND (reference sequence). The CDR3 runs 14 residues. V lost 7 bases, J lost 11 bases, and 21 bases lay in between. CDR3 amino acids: CASTNRQGGGSQHF. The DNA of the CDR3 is TGTGCCAGTACCAATAGGCAGGGAGGTGGGTCCCAGCATTTT.

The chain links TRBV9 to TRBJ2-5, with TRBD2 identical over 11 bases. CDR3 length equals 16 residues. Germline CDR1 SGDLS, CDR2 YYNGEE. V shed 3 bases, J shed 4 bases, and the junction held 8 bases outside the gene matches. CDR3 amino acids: CASSASLAGETETQYF. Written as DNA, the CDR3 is TGTGCCAGCAGCGCCTCACTAGCGGGAGAAACAGAGACCCAGTACTTC. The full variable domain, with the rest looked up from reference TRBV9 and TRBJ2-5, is DSGVTQTPKHLITATGQRVTLRCSPRSGDLSVYWYQQSLDQGLQFLIQYYNGEERAKGNILERFSAQQFPDLHSELNLSSLELGDSALYFCASSASLAGETETQYFGPGTRLLVL.

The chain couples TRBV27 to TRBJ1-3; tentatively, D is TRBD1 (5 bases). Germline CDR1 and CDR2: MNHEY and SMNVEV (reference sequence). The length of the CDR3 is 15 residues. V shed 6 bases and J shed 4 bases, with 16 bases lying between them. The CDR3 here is CASRQGGGRGNTIYF. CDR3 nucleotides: TGTGCCAGCAGGCAGGGCGGGGGGAGGGGAAACACCATATATTTT.

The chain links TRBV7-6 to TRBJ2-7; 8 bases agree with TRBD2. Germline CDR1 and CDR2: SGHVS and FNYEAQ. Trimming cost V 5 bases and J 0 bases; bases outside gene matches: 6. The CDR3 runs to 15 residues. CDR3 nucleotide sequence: TGTGCCAGCAGCAGTAGCGGGATTCTCTCCTACGAGCAGTACTTC. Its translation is CASSSSGILSYEQYF.

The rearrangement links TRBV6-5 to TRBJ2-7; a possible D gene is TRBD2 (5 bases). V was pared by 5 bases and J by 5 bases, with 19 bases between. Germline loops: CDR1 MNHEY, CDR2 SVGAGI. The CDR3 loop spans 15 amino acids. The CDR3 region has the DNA TGTGCCAGCAGTGGCCTCCGGGATGGCGCCCACGAGCAGTACTTC. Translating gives CASSGLRDGAHEQYF.

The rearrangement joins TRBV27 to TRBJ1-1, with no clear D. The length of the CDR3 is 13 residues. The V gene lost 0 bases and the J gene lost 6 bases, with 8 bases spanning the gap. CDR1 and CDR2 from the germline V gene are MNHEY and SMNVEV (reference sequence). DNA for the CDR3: TGTGCCAGCAGTTTATCGGGGATTGCTGAAGCTTTCTTT. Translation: CASSLSGIAEAFF.